This T cell receptor beta chain was obtained from a study of regulatory T cells in long-lasting Graves disease. Whole-study findings and limits: Lower TCR diversity characterized persistent Graves' patients relative to newly diagnosed patients. Under persistent disease, TRBV28, TRBJ1-2 and TRBJ2-5 were used preferentially.

This clonotype has a handful of counts. Its antigen is still unknown. Trimming shortened V by 0 bases and J by 2 bases, and 11 bases separated the two germline ends. From germline, CDR1 is LNHNV and CDR2 YYDKDF (reference sequence). The CDR3 has 16 amino acids. The time point was: newly diagnosed GD, antithyroid drugs for less than 3 months. Generation of the TCR library employed RNA extracted from PBMCs. The authors built TCR beta libraries using iRepertoire HTBI primers and Arm-PCR of CDR3 regions. A single record per CDR3 protein comes from TCRdb applying MiXCR to the multiplex PCR reads. The sample has about 470,000 distinct CDR3 sequences, about 15% seen once. The same specimen was also included in a second study, on T cells in Graves' hyperthyroidism and ophthalmopathy.

This sequence was found in a woman in her 30s with Graves disease. The V and J genes are TRBV15 and TRBJ1-3; no definite D call. The starting material was peripheral blood mononuclear cells (PBMCs), obtained at new diagnosis, from a patient treated with antithyroid drugs. The CDR3 DNA reads TGTGCCACCAGCAGAGATTACGCGGCCGCTGGAAACACCATATATTTT. Translating it yields CATSRDYAAAGNTIYF.